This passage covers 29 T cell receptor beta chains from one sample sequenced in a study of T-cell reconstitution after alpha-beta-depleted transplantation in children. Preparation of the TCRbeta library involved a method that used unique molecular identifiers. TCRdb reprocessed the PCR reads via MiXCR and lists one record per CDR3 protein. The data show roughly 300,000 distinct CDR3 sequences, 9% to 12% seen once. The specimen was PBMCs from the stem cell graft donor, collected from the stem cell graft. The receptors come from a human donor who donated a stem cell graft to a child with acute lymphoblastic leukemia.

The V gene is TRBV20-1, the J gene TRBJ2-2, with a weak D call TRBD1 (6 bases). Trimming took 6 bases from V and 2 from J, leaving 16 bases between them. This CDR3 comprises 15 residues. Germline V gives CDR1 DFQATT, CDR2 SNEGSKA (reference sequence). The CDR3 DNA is TGCAGTGCACCGTCCCAACAGGGTAACACCGGGGAGCTGTTTTTT. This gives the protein CSAPSQQGNTGELFF.

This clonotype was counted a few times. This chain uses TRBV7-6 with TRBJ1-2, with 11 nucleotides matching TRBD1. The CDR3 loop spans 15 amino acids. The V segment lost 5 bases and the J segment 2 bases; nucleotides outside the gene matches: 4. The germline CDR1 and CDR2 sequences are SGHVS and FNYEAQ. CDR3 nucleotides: TGTGCCAGCAGCCCGGGGACAGGGGGAAACTATGGCTACACCTTC. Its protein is CASSPGTGGNYGYTF.

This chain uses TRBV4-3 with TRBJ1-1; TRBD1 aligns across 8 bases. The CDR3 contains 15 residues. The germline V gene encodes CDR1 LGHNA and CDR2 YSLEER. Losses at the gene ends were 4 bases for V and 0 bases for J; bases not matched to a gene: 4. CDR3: CASSRQTGVNTEAFF. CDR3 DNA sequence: TGCGCCAGCAGCCGCCAGACAGGGGTGAACACTGAAGCTTTCTTT.

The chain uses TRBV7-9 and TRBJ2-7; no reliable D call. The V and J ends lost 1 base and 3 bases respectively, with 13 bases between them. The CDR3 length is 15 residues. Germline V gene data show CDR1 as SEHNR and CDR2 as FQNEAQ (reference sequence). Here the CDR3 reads CASSLEIRRFYEQYF. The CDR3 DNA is TGTGCCAGCAGCTTAGAGATCCGCAGGTTCTACGAGCAGTACTTC.

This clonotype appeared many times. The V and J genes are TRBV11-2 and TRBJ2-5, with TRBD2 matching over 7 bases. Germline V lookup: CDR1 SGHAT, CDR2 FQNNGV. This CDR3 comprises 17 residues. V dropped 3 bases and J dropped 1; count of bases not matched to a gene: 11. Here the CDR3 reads CASSFSEGRGIQETQYF. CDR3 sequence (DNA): TGTGCCAGCAGCTTCAGTGAGGGGAGGGGAATCCAAGAGACCCAGTACTTC.

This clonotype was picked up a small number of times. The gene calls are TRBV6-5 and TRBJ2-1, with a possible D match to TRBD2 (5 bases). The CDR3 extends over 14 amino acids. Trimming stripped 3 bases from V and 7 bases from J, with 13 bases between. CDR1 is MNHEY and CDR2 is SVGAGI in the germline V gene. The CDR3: CASSYLGVANEQFF. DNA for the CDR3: TGTGCCAGCAGTTATCTCGGGGTGGCTAATGAGCAGTTCTTC.

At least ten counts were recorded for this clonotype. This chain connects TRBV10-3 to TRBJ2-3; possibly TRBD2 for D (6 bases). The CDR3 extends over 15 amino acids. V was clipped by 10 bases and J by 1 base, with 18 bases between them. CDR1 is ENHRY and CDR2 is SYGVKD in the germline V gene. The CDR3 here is CATALGLARTDTQYF. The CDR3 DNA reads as TGTGCCACCGCGTTGGGACTCGCTCGCACAGATACGCAGTATTTT.

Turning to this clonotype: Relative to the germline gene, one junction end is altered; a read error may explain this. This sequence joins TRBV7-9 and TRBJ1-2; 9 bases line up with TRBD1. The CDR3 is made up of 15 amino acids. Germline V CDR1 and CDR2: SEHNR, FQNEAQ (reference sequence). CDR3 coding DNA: TGTGCCAGCAGCTTAGGACAGGGGGAGGCCTATGGCTGCACCTTC. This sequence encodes CASSLGQGEAYGCTF.

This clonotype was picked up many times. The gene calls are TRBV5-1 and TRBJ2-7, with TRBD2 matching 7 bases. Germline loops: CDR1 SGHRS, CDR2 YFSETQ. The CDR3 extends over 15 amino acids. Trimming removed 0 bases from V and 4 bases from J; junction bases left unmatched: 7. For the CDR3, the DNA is TGCGCCAGCAGCTTGGATACGGGAGGAGGGTACGAGCAGTACTTC. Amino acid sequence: CASSLDTGGGYEQYF.

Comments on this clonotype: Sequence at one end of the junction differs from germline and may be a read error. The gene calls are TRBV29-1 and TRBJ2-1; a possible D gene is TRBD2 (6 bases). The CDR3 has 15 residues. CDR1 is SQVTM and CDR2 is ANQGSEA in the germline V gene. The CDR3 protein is CSVEDRRLGINGQFF. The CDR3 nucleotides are TGCAGCGTTGAAGATCGCCGACTAGGCATAAATGGGCAGTTCTTC.

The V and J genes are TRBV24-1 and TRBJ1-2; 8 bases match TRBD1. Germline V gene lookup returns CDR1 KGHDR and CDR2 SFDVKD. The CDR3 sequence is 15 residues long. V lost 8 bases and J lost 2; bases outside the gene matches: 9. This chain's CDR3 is CATNSGTGRNYGYTF. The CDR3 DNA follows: TGTGCCACCAACTCAGGGACAGGACGAAACTATGGCTACACCTTC.

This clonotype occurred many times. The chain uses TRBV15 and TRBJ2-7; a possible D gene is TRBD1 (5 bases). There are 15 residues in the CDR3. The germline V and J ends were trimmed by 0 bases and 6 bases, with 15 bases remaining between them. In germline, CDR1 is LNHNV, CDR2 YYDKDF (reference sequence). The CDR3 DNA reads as TGTGCCACCAGCAGAGAGGGCAGGGCCCTGGGCGAGCAGTACTTC. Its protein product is CATSREGRALGEQYF.

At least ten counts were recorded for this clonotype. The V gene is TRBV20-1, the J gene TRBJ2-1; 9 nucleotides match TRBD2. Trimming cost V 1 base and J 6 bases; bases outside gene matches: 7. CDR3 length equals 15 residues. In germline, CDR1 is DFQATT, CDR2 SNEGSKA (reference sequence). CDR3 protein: CSARVGSGRSNEQFF. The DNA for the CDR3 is TGCAGTGCTAGAGTAGGTAGCGGGAGAAGCAATGAGCAGTTCTTC.

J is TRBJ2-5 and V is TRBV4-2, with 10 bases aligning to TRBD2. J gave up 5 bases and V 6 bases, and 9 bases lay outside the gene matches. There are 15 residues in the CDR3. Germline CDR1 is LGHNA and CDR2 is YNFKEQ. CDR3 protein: CASSPTSGREETQYF. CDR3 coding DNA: TGTGCCAGCAGTCCTACCAGCGGGAGGGAGGAGACCCAGTACTTC.

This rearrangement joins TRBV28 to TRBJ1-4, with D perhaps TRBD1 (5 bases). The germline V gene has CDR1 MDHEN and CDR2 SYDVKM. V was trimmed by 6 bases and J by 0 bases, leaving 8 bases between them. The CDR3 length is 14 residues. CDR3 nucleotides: TGTGCCAGCAGAGACAGCGCAACTAATGAAAAACTGTTTTTT. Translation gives CASRDSATNEKLFF. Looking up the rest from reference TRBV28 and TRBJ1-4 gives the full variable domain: DVKVTQSSRYLVKRTGEKVFLECVQDMDHENMFWYRQDPGLGLRLIYFSYDVKMKEKGDIPEGYSVSREKKERFSLILESASTNQTSMYLCASRDSATNEKLFFGSGTQLSVL.

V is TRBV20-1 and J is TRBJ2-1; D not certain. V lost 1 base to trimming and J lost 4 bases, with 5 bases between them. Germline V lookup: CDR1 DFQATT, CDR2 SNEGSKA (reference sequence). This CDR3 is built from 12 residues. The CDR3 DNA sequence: TGCAGTGCTAGAGGTAATTACAATGAGCAGTTCTTC. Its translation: CSARGNYNEQFF.

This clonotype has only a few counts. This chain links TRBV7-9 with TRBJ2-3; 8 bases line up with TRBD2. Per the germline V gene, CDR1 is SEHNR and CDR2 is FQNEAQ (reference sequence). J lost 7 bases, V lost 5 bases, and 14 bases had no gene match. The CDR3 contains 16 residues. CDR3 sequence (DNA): TGTGCCAGCAGCGCCCTGAGAGCGGGAGTATTTAATACGCAGTATTTT. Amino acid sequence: CASSALRAGVFNTQYF.

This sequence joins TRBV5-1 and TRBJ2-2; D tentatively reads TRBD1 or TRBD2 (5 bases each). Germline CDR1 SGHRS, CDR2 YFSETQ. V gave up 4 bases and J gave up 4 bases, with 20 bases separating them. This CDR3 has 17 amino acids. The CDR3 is CASSPYGQGEGTGELFF. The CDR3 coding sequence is TGCGCCAGCAGCCCTTACGGGCAGGGTGAGGGCACCGGGGAGCTGTTTTTT.

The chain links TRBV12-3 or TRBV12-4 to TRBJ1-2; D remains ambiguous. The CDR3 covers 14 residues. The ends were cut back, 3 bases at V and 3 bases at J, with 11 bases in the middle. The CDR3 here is CASSLRGSDYGYTF. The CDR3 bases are TGTGCCAGCAGTTTGCGAGGGTCGGACTATGGCTACACCTTC.

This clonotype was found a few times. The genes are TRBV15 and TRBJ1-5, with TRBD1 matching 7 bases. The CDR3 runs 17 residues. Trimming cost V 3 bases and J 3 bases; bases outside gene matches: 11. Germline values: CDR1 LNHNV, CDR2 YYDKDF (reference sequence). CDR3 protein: CATSRDPQGGNNQPQHF. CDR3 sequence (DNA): TGTGCCACCAGCAGGGATCCCCAGGGGGGCAACAATCAGCCCCAGCATTTT.

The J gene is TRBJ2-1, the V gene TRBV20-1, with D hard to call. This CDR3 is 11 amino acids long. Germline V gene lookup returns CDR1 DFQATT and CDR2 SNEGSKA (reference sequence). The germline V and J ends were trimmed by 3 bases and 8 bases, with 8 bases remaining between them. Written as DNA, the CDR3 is TGCAGTGCTAGGTCGCTCTATGAGCAGTTCTTC. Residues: CSARSLYEQFF.

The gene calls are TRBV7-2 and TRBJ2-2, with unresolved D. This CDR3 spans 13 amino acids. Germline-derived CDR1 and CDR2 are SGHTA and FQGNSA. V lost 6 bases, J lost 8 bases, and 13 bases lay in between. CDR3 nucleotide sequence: TGTGCCAGCAGTAATCGCGTTGGGGGGGAGCTGTTTTTT. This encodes CASSNRVGGELFF.

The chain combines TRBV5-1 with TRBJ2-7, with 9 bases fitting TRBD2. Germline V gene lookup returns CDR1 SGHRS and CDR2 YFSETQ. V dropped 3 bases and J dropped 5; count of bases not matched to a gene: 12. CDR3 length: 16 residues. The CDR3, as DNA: TGCGCCAGCAGCTCGGAGCTCAGCGGGAGGTTCGACGAGCAGTACTTC. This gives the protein CASSSELSGRFDEQYF.

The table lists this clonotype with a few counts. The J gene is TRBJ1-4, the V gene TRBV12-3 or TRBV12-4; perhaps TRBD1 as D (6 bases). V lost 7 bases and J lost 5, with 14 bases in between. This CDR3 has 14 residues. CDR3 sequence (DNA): TGTGCCAGCACCCATTGGACAGAGAATGAAAAACTGTTTTTT. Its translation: CASTHWTENEKLFF.

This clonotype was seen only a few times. CDR3 DNA: TGCGCCAGCAGCTTACTGCAATCACCCGGTTGGACTGAAGCTTTCTTT. Translated, it gives CASSLLQSPGWTEAFF. This sequence joins TRBV5-1 and TRBJ1-1; no clear D gene. With 2 bases removed from V and 5 bases from J, the gap between germline ends came to 19 bases. Germline CDR1 SGHRS, CDR2 YFSETQ. The CDR3 is 16 residues long. The variable domain in full, completed from reference TRBV5-1 and TRBJ1-1, reads KAGVTQTPRYLIKTRGQQVTLSCSPISGHRSVSWYQQTPGQGLQFLFEYFSETQRNKGNFPGRFSGRQFSNSRSEMNVSTLELGDSALYLCASSLLQSPGWTEAFFGQGTRLTVV.

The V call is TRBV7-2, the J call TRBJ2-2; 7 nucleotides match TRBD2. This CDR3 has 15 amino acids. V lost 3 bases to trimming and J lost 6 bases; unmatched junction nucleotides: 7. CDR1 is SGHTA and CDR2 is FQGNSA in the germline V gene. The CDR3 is CASSFLAGMPGELFF. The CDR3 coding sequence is TGTGCCAGCAGCTTTTTAGCGGGCATGCCCGGGGAGCTGTTTTTT.

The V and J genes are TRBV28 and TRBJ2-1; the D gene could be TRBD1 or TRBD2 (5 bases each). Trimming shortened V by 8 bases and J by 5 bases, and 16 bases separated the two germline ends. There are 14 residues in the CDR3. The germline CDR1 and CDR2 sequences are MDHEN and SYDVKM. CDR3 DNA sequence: TGTGCCAGCGGGGGAAGCGCCTACGACAATGAGCAGTTCTTC. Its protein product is CASGGSAYDNEQFF.

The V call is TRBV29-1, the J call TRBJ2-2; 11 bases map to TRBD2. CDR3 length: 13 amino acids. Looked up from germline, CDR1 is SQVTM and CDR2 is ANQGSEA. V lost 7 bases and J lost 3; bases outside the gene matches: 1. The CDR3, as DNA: TGCAGCGCGGGACTAGCGGACACCGGGGAGCTGTTTTTT. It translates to CSAGLADTGELFF.

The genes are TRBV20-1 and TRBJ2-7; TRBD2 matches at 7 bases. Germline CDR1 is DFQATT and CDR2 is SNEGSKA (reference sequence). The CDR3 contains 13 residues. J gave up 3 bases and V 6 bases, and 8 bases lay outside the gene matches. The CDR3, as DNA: TGCAGTGCCCCCCCGGGACTAATCTACGAGCAGTACTTC. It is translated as CSAPPGLIYEQYF.